This T cell receptor beta chain was identified during a study of identical twins. The study's findings and limits: Sequences that were beta out-of-frame showed weaker excess twin sharing. Invariant MAIT and iNKT cells may have partly biased zero-insertion analyses. Memory repertoires showed no such pattern, whereas abundant cord blood beta clonotypes carried fewer insertions.

The authors used template switching to add a universal primer site and gave cDNA unique molecular identifiers. Each CDR3 protein is one row after TCRdb ran MiXCR on the 5' RACE reads. The table lists some 1,700,000 distinct CDR3 sequences, 32% of them singletons. Worth noting for this clonotype: What it recognizes is unknown.

The germline CDR1 and CDR2 sequences are LGHNA and YNFKEQ. Trimming cost V 3 bases and J 7 bases; bases outside gene matches: 10. The CDR3 runs 16 residues. V usage is TRBV4-2 and J usage is TRBJ1-2, with 11 bases aligning to TRBD1. The sample was cord blood. The clonotype comes from a newborn girl in good health. CDR3 region: CASSHLNTGTGGGYTF. The DNA for the CDR3 is TGTGCCAGCAGCCATCTCAACACCGGGACAGGGGGTGGCTACACCTTC.